This is a list of T cell receptor beta chains from one sample in a study of T-cell reconstitution after alpha-beta-depleted transplantation in children. One entry per CDR3 protein results from TCRdb running MiXCR on the PCR reads. The data contain some 590,000 distinct CDR3 sequences, 8% to 11% of them singletons. The sample consisted of PBMCs from the stem cell graft donor, taken from the stem cell graft. The receptors were sampled from a human donor who donated a stem cell graft to a child with acute myeloid leukemia. Both conserved end residues are part of each CDR3. The D gene is left open where the match is weak. Only part of the rows carry a size: once, few, many, or a class if the clone is expanded.

j_call clone_size v_call cdr3_length d_call cdr3_aa cdr3_nt
TRBJ1-1 - TRBV19 13 TRBD1 CASSSTGEAEAFF TGTGCCAGTAGCTCGACAGGGGAGGCTGAAGCTTTCTTT
TRBJ2-7 many TRBV12-3/TRBV12-4 14 TRBD2 CASRTSGRSYEQYF TGTGCCTCCCGGACTAGCGGGAGATCCTACGAGCAGTACTTC
TRBJ2-3 many TRBV12-3/TRBV12-4 15 TRBD2 CASTRTSGPTDTQYF TGTGCCAGCACCAGGACTAGCGGGCCCACAGATACGCAGTATTTT
TRBJ1-1 - TRBV29-1 11 - CSVLEPLEAFF TGCAGCGTTTTAGAGCCCTTAGAAGCTTTCTTT
TRBJ2-6 - TRBV30 14 - CAWSRGSGANVLTF TGTGCCTGGAGTAGAGGGTCTGGGGCCAACGTCCTGACTTTC
TRBJ1-3 many TRBV25-1 18 TRBD1 CASSVGRDSPNSGNTIYF TGTGCCAGCAGTGTCGGAAGGGACAGCCCTAACTCTGGAAACACCATATATTTT
TRBJ1-1 few TRBV5-6 16 - CASSLERVRLNTEAFF TGTGCCAGCAGCTTGGAGCGGGTCAGGTTAAACACTGAAGCTTTCTTT
TRBJ1-2 - TRBV5-1 15 TRBD1 CASSSGQGGLYGYTF TGCGCCAGCAGCTCGGGACAGGGAGGCCTCTATGGCTACACCTTC
TRBJ2-6 few TRBV6-1 18 TRBD2 CASSILAGGNSGANVLTF TGTGCCAGCAGTATCCTAGCGGGAGGCAACTCTGGGGCCAACGTCCTGACTTTC
TRBJ2-1 many TRBV27 14 - CASSALTLGDEQFF TGTGCCAGCAGTGCCTTAACCTTAGGGGATGAGCAGTTCTTC
TRBJ2-1 many TRBV29-1 15 TRBD2 CSAGTSGPGLNEQFF TGCAGCGCCGGGACTAGCGGTCCAGGCCTCAATGAGCAGTTCTTC
TRBJ2-1 many TRBV5-4 16 - CASSLDASSTYNEQFF TGTGCCAGCAGCTTGGATGCTAGCTCGACCTACAATGAGCAGTTCTTC
TRBJ2-7 few TRBV20-1 15 TRBD1 CSARDLGTGSYEQYF TGCAGTGCTAGAGATCTTGGGACAGGGAGCTACGAGCAGTACTTC
TRBJ2-1 many TRBV7-2 16 TRBD2 CASMWASGSSYNEQFF TGTGCCAGCATGTGGGCCAGCGGGAGCTCCTACAATGAGCAGTTCTTC
TRBJ2-7 - TRBV7-6 14 - CASSLSESSYEQYF TGTGCCAGCAGCTTATCCGAGAGCTCCTACGAGCAGTACTTC
TRBJ1-2 many TRBV29-1 16 - CSARTEQGRGGSGYTF TGCAGCGCACGAACCGAACAGGGTAGGGGTGGTAGTGGCTACACCTTC
TRBJ2-7 many TRBV5-6 14 - CASSQTPSNPEQYF TGTGCCAGCAGTCAGACTCCCTCCAACCCCGAGCAGTACTTC
TRBJ2-1 - TRBV5-1 16 - CASSLAFRTSYNEQFF TGCGCCAGCAGCTTGGCCTTCCGGACTTCCTACAATGAGCAGTTCTTC
TRBJ2-1 many TRBV11-2 15 - CASSPINLAYNEQFF TGTGCCAGCAGCCCCATTAATCTTGCCTACAATGAGCAGTTCTTC
TRBJ1-1 - TRBV7-8 15 - CASSFMTELNTEAFF TGTGCCAGCAGCTTTATGACGGAACTTAACACTGAAGCTTTCTTT
TRBJ1-1 few TRBV4-2 16 - CASSHRTGTLNTEAFF TGTGCCAGCAGCCACCGGACGGGGACTCTGAACACTGAAGCTTTCTTT
TRBJ1-3 - TRBV25-1 14 - CASSAMGSGNTIYF TGTGCCAGCAGTGCTATGGGCTCTGGAAACACCATATATTTT
TRBJ2-7 many TRBV12-3/TRBV12-4 15 TRBD1 CASSRGQGWSYEQYF TGTGCCAGCAGTCGCGGACAGGGGTGGTCCTACGAGCAGTACTTC
TRBJ2-6 many TRBV10-3 16 TRBD1 CAISEGTGSGANVLTF TGTGCCATCAGTGAAGGGACAGGGTCTGGGGCCAACGTCCTGACTTTC
TRBJ2-7 few TRBV2 15 TRBD1 CASSELGQGAYEQYF TGTGCCAGCAGTGAGTTGGGACAGGGGGCATACGAGCAGTACTTC
TRBJ1-5 few TRBV20-1 15 - CSARRGGLGNQPQHF TGCAGTGCTAGAAGGGGGGGTTTGGGAAATCAGCCCCAGCATTTT
TRBJ2-7 - TRBV20-1 13 - CSARILDSYEQYF TGCAGTGCTAGGATACTAGACTCCTACGAGCAGTACTTC
TRBJ2-1 - TRBV20-1 16 TRBD2 CSAVNLRLAAYNEQFF TGCAGTGCTGTCAACCTCCGGCTAGCGGCCTACAATGAGCAGTTCTTC
TRBJ2-5 many TRBV18 13 TRBD2 CASSPLAGETQYF TGTGCCAGCTCACCACTAGCGGGAGAGACCCAGTACTTC
TRBJ2-3 few TRBV20-1 17 TRBD2 CSASGLAGGRLGDTQYF TGCAGTGCTTCGGGACTAGCGGGAGGAAGGTTGGGAGATACGCAGTATTTT
TRBJ2-7 many TRBV6-5 13 - CASSYGETYEQYF TGTGCCAGCAGTTACGGGGAAACCTACGAGCAGTACTTC
TRBJ1-1 - TRBV9 18 TRBD1 CASSVGTGGTYENTEAFF TGTGCCAGCAGCGTAGGGACAGGGGGAACGTACGAGAACACTGAAGCTTTCTTT
TRBJ2-5 many TRBV29-1 12 - CSKLQGGETQYF TGCAGCAAGTTACAGGGAGGCGAGACCCAGTACTTC
TRBJ2-5 many TRBV12-3/TRBV12-4 14 TRBD2 CASAGLAGQETQYF TGTGCCAGCGCGGGACTAGCGGGGCAAGAGACCCAGTACTTC
TRBJ2-3 many TRBV20-1 11 - CSAPLGDTQYF TGCAGTGCCCCGCTAGGAGATACGCAGTATTTT
TRBJ2-1 few TRBV25-1 17 TRBD2 CASSAELGLAGGEGQFF TGTGCCAGCAGTGCCGAGCTCGGACTAGCGGGAGGGGAGGGGCAGTTCTTC
TRBJ1-1 - TRBV19 11 - CATKLYTEAFF TGTGCCACCAAGTTGTACACTGAAGCTTTCTTT
TRBJ2-7 - TRBV10-3 14 TRBD2 CAIRLTSGSHEQYF TGTGCCATCAGGTTAACTAGCGGGAGCCACGAGCAGTACTTC
TRBJ2-3 many TRBV20-1 15 - CSARDQQRSTDTQYF TGCAGTGCTAGAGATCAGCAGCGGAGCACAGATACGCAGTATTTT
TRBJ2-1 many TRBV4-3 12 - CASSQDEVEQFF TGCGCCAGCAGCCAAGATGAGGTTGAGCAGTTCTTC
TRBJ2-7 many TRBV20-1 11 - CIDSRAREQYF TGCATAGATTCCAGGGCCCGTGAGCAGTACTTC
TRBJ1-5 - TRBV20-1 12 - CSARGIGQPQHF TGCAGTGCTAGAGGAATAGGTCAGCCCCAGCATTTT
TRBJ2-5 few TRBV20-1 14 TRBD2 CSARRGSTQETQYF TGCAGTGCTAGACGCGGGAGTACCCAAGAGACCCAGTACTTC
TRBJ2-4 - TRBV5-5 17 - CASSLEQGGWAKNIQYF TGTGCCAGCAGCTTGGAACAGGGCGGATGGGCCAAAAACATTCAGTACTTC
TRBJ2-7 many TRBV20-1 15 TRBD2 CSARGGLARTYEQYF TGCAGTGCTAGGGGGGGACTAGCAAGAACCTACGAGCAGTACTTC
TRBJ1-2 few TRBV20-1 16 TRBD1 CSARDSEGTGAGGYTF TGCAGTGCTAGAGATTCTGAAGGGACAGGGGCGGGAGGCTACACCTTC
TRBJ2-1 many TRBV6-2/TRBV6-3 14 - CASSYYVGGDEQFF TGTGCCAGCAGTTACTACGTGGGCGGAGATGAGCAGTTCTTC
TRBJ1-1 few TRBV6-1 14 - CASSPYQGGTEAFF TGTGCCAGCAGCCCCTATCAGGGTGGGACTGAAGCTTTCTTT
TRBJ2-1 many TRBV29-1 15 TRBD2 CSVEGGRAKSNEQFF TGCAGCGTTGAAGGCGGGAGGGCCAAGAGCAATGAGCAGTTCTTC
TRBJ2-6 few TRBV27 15 - CASSGHFSGANVLTF TGTGCCAGCAGCGGTCACTTCTCTGGGGCCAACGTCCTGACTTTC
TRBJ1-1 few TRBV20-1 13 - CSGYQWAGNEAFF TGCAGTGGATATCAGTGGGCAGGTAATGAAGCTTTCTTT
TRBJ2-7 many TRBV3-1 12 - CASRGAGDEQYF TGTGCCAGCAGGGGGGCAGGGGACGAGCAGTACTTC
TRBJ2-3 many TRBV6-4 13 - CASSTQVWDTQYF TGTGCCAGCAGTACGCAGGTTTGGGATACGCAGTATTTT